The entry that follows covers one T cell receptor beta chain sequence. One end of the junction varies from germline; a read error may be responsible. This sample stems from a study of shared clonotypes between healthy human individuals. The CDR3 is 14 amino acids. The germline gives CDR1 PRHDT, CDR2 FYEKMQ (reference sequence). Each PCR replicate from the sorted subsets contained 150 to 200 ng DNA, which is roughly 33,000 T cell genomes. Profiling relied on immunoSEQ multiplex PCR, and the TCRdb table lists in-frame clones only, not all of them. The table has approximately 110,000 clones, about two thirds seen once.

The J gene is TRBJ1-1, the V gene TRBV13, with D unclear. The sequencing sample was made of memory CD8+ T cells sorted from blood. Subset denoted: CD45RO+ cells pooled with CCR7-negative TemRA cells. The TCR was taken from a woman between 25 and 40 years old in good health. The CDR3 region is CASSLGRGGTEAFF. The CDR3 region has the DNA TGTGCCAGCAGCCTAGGTCGCGGTGGCACTGAAGCTTTCTTT.